This paragraph reports one T cell receptor beta chain. The antigen is not known. Germline lookup yields CDR1 KGHSH and CDR2 LQKENI. The length of the CDR3 is 15 residues. V trimming: 2 bases; J trimming: 4 bases; junction bases outside the gene matches: 2. The sample originates from a study of shared clonotypes between healthy human individuals. Notes on the study in general: Tissues were not sampled, only blood, and their repertoires likely differ.

Replicate PCRs run on unsorted PBMC used 300 ng DNA, which was tens of thousands of T cell genomes. Assay: immunoSEQ multiplex PCR; the TCRdb copy retains only in-frame clones and omits some. The table records about 470,000 clones, 75% to 85% of them present only once. J is TRBJ2-7 and V is TRBV18; 13 positions match TRBD2. Sequenced: PBMCs. The sequence was obtained from a middle-aged woman in good health. Some clones in this sample may be carry-over from other donors' samples. The CDR3 loop reads CASSPGTSGIYEQYF. CDR3 coding DNA: TGTGCCAGCTCACCAGGGACTAGCGGGATTTACGAGCAGTACTTC.